One and the same sample provided the 8 T cell receptor beta chains below, sequenced in a study of cytomegalovirus exposure and HLA in healthy donors (dated by TCRdb to 2015 to 2018). The library was made by the immunoSEQ multiplex PCR assay. For the multiplex PCR, a mixture combining 60 forward primers for TCR Vbeta segments and 13 reverse primers for TCR Jbeta segments was used. TCRdb took over this immuneACCESS table, retaining in-frame rearrangements with V and J assigned. Such tables are incomplete; in checked studies, under half of the missing clones stem from an unresolved V gene, and the remainder is unexplained. Within this sample are approximately 110,000 clones, with around 70% of them counted one time only. The ten most abundant clones make up roughly 4.4% of the sample. The sequenced sample consisted of PBMCs. The receptors here all came from a man between 25 and 39 years old in good health and CMV-seropositive.

This clone was picked up one time. The chain joins TRBV7-2 to TRBJ2-2, with a possible D match to TRBD2 (6 bases). Per the germline V gene, CDR1 is SGHTA and CDR2 is FQGNSA. The CDR3 consists of 16 residues. Trimming took 2 bases from V and 2 from J, leaving 12 bases between them. CDR3 sequence: CASSLNPGTNTGELFF. In DNA, the CDR3 is TGTGCCAGCAGCTTAAATCCGGGGACTAACACCGGGGAGCTGTTTTTT.

The chain couples TRBV19 to TRBJ2-7, with D possibly being TRBD2 (6 bases). The germline V and J ends were trimmed by 7 bases and 4 bases, with 17 bases remaining between them. There are 14 residues in the CDR3. Germline V lookup: CDR1 LNHDA, CDR2 SQIVND (reference sequence). The CDR3 is CASMGGGPIYEQYF. The CDR3 DNA follows: TGTGCCAGTATGGGGGGAGGCCCGATTTACGAGCAGTACTTC.

This clone was counted a single time. This chain uses TRBV28 with TRBJ1-4; maybe TRBD1 (5 bases). Germline CDR1 is MDHEN and CDR2 is SYDVKM. CDR3 size: 16 residues. The V and J ends lost 6 bases and 0 bases respectively, with 14 bases between them. The CDR3 coding sequence is TGTGCCAGCAGCCCCGCTGGACACGCAACTAATGAAAAACTGTTTTTT. This sequence encodes CASSPAGHATNEKLFF.

The rearrangement uses TRBV4-3 and TRBJ1-1; no firm D call. CDR1 LGHNA and CDR2 YSLEER come from the germline V gene. This CDR3 spans 15 amino acids. V dropped 0 bases and J dropped 0 bases, with 8 bases sitting between them. The CDR3 DNA sequence: TGCGCCAGCAGCCAAGATGAGGAGTTGAACACTGAAGCTTTCTTT. This encodes CASSQDEELNTEAFF.

The sample holds a few counts of this clone. This chain connects TRBV28 to TRBJ1-1; TRBD1 agrees at 9 bases. Germline loops: CDR1 MDHEN, CDR2 SYDVKM. The CDR3 is 17 residues long. V was pared by 4 bases and J by 5 bases, with 14 bases of the junction left unmatched. CDR3 amino acids: CASSSRGENRGRTEAFF. The CDR3 DNA sequence: TGTGCCAGCAGTTCCCGGGGAGAGAACAGGGGGCGGACTGAAGCTTTCTTT.

Only one count was recorded for this clone. The chain couples TRBV28 to TRBJ1-2; 11 bases line up with TRBD1. The CDR3 runs to 18 residues. Per germline, CDR1 MDHEN and CDR2 SYDVKM. The V and J ends lost 7 bases and 9 bases, in that order; junction bases with no gene match: 22. CDR3 protein: CASTRAGTGGRMTHSYTF. The CDR3 coding sequence is TGTGCCAGCACCCGCGCCGGGACAGGGGGACGGATGACTCATAGCTACACCTTC.

The rearrangement links TRBV5-4 to TRBJ2-1; 7 positions agree with TRBD1. Unmatched junction bases numbered 3, after V lost 4 bases and J lost 2 bases. CDR3 size: 14 residues. Germline assignment: CDR1 SGHNT and CDR2 YYREEE (reference sequence). CDR3 in amino acids: CASSRDRAYNEQFF. The CDR3 DNA reads TGTGCCAGCAGCCGAGACAGGGCCTACAATGAGCAGTTCTTC. The full variable domain, in which reference TRBV5-4 and TRBJ2-1 provide the parts outside the CDR3, is ETGVTQSPTHLIKTRGQQVTLRCSSQSGHNTVSWYQQALGQGPQFIFQYYREEENGRGNFPPRFSGLQFPNYSSELNVNALELDDSALYLCASSRDRAYNEQFFGPGTRLTVL.

The gene calls are TRBV14 and TRBJ2-7, with D possibly TRBD2 on 5 matching bases. In germline, CDR1 is SGHDN, CDR2 FVKESK. This CDR3 is 16 amino acids long. Trimming pared 0 bases from V and 0 bases from J, leaving 12 bases between. This CDR3 is CASSQERELSSYEQYF. DNA of the CDR3: TGTGCCAGCAGCCAAGAGAGGGAATTAAGCTCCTACGAGCAGTACTTC.